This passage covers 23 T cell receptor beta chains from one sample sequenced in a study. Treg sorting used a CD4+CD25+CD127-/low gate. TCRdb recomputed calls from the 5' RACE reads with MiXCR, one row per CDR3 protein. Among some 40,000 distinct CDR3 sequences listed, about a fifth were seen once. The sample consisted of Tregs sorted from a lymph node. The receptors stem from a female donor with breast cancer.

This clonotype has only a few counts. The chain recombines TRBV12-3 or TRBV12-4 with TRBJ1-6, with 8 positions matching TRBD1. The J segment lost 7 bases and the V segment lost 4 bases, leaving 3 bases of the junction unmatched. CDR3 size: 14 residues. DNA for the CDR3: TGTGCCAGCAGTTGGGACAGGCAGAATTCACCCCTCCACTTT. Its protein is CASSWDRQNSPLHF.

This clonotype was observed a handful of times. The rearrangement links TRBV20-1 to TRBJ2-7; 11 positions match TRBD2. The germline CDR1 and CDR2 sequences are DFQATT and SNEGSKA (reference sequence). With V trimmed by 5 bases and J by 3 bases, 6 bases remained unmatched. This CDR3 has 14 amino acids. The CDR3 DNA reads TGCAGTGCTTCGCTAGCGGGAGGAGTCTACGAGCAGTACTTC. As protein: CSASLAGGVYEQYF.

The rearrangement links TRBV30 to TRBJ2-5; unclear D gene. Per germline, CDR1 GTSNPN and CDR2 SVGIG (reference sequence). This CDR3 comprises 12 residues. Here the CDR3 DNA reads TGTGCTCAGTCAGAGTTGGAAGAGACCCAGTACTTC. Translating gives CAQSELEETQYF.

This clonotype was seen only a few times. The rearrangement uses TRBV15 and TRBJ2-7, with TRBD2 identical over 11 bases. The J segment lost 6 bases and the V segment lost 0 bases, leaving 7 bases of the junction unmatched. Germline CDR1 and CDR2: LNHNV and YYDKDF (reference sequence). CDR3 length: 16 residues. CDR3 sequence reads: CATSRDLTSGSGEQYF. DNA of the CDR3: TGTGCCACCAGCAGAGATCTTACTAGCGGGAGTGGCGAGCAGTACTTC.

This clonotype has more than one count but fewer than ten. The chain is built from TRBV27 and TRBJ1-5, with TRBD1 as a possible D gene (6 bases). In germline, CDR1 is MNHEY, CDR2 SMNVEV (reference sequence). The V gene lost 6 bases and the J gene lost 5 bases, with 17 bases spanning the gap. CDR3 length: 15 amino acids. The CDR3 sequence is CASSGGGTTYQPQHF. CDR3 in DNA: TGTGCCAGCAGCGGCGGAGGGACAACCTATCAGCCCCAGCATTTT.

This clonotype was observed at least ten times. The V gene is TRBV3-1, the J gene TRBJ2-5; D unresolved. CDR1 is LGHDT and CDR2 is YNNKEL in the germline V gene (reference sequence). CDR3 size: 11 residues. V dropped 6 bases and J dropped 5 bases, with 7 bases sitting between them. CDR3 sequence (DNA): TGTGCCAGCAGTCCAGAGGAGACCCAGTACTTC. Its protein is CASSPEETQYF.

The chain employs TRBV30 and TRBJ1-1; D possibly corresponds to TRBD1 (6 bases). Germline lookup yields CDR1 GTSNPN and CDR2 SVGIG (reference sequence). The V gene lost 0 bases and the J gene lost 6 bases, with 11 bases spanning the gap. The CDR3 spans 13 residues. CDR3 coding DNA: TGTGCCTGGAGTGTACTAAGGGGGGCTGAAGCTTTCTTT. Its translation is CAWSVLRGAEAFF. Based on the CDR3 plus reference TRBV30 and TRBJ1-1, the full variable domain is SQTIHQWPATLVQPVGSPLSLECTVEGTSNPNLYWYRQAAGRGLQLLFYSVGIGQISSEVPQNLSASRPQDRQFILSSKKLLLSDSGFYLCAWSVLRGAEAFFGQGTRLTVV.

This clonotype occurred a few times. The CDR3 loop is CASRDRTGYNEQFF. The CDR3 bases are TGTGCCAGCAGGGACCGGACAGGGTACAATGAGCAGTTCTTC. The V gene is TRBV3-1, the J gene TRBJ2-1; 8 bases map to TRBD1. The CDR3 sequence is 14 residues long. V trimming: 6 bases; J trimming: 4 bases; junction bases outside the gene matches: 5. The germline gives CDR1 LGHDT, CDR2 YNNKEL (reference sequence).

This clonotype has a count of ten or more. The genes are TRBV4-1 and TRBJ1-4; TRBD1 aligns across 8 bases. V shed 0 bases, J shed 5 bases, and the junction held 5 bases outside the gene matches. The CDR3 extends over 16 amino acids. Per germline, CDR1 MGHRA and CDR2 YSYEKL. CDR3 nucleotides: TGCGCCAGCAGCCAAGATAAGCACAGGGGGAATGAAAAACTGTTTTTT. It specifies CASSQDKHRGNEKLFF.

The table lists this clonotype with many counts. CDR3 sequence reads: CASSLAAGANTEAFF. CDR3 DNA: TGTGCCAGCAGCTTAGCGGCGGGGGCGAACACTGAAGCTTTCTTT. J is TRBJ1-1 and V is TRBV7-9, with D possibly being TRBD1 (6 bases). This CDR3 has 15 amino acids. Trimming stripped 0 bases from V and 1 base from J, with 9 bases between. The germline V gene has CDR1 SEHNR and CDR2 FQNEAQ (reference sequence).

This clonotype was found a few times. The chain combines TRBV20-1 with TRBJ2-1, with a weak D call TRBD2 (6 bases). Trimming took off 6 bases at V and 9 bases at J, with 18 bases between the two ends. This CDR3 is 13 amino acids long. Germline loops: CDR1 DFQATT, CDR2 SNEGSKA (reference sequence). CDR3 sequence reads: CSAAGTHRSEQFF. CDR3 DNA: TGCAGTGCCGCAGGGACTCACCGAAGTGAGCAGTTCTTC.

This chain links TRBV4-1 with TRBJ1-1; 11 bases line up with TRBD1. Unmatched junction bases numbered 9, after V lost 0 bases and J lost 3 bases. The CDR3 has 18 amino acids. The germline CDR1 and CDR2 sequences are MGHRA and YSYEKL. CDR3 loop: CASSQDPDRGLYDTEAFF. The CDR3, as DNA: TGCGCCAGCAGCCAAGATCCGGACAGGGGGCTTTATGACACTGAAGCTTTCTTT.

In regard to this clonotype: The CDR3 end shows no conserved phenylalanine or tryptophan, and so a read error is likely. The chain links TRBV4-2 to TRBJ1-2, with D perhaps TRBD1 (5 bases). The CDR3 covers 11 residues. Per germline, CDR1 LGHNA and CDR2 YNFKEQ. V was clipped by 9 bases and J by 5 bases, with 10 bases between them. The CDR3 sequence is CASGTEYGYTS. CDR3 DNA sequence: TGTGCCAGTGGGACGGAATATGGCTACACCTCC.

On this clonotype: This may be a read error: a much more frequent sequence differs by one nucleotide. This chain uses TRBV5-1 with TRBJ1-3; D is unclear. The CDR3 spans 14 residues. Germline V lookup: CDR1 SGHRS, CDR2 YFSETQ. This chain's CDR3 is CASSFESSENTIYF. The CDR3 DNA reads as TGCGCCAGCAGCTTTGAGAGCTCTGAAAACACCATATATTTT.

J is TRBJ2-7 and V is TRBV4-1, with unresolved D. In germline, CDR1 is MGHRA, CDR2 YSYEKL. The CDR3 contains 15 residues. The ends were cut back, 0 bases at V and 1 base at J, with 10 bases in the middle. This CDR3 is CASSQEFEWSYEQYF. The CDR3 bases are TGCGCCAGCAGCCAAGAGTTCGAGTGGTCCTACGAGCAGTACTTC.

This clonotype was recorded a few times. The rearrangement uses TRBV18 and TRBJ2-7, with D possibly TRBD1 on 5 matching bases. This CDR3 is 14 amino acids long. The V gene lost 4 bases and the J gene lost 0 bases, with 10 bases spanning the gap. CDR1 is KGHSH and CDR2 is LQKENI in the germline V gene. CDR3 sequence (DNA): TGTGCCAGCTCACTTTCGGACACCTCCTACGAGCAGTACTTC. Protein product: CASSLSDTSYEQYF.

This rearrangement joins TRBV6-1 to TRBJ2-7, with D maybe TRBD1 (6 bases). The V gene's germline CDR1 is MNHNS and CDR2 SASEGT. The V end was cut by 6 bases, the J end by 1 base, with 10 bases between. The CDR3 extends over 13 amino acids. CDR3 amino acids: CASRGHPSYEQYF. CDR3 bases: TGTGCCAGCAGGGGACACCCATCCTACGAGCAGTACTTC.

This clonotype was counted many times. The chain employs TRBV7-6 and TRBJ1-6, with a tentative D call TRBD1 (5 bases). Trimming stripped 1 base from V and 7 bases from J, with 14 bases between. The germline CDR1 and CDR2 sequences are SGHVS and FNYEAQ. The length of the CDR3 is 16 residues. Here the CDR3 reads CASSLGAAGTNSPLHF. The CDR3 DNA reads TGTGCCAGCAGCTTAGGGGCAGCGGGGACGAATTCACCCCTCCACTTT. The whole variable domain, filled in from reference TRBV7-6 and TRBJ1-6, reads GAGVSQSPRYKVTKRGQDVALRCDPISGHVSLYWYRQALGQGPEFLTYFNYEAQQDKSGLPNDRFSAERPEGSISTLTIQRTEQRDSAMYRCASSLGAAGTNSPLHFGNGTRLTVT.

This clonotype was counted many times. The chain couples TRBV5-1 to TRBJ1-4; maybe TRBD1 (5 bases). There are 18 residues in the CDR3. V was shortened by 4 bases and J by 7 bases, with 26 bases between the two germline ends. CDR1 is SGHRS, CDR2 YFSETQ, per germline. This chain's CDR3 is CASSLDWTPTYTGEKLFF. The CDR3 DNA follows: TGCGCCAGCAGCCTGGATTGGACACCGACATACACTGGTGAAAAACTGTTTTTT.

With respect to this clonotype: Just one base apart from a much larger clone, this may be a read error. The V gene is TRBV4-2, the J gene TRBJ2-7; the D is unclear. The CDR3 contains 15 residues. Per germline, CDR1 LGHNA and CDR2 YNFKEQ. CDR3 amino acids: CANSQEIGFRYEQYF. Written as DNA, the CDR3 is TGTGCCAACAGCCAAGAAATAGGCTTCCGCTACGAGCAGTACTTC.

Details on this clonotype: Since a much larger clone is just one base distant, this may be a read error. The CDR3 is CASSQGERDGNDEQFF. As DNA, the CDR3 is TGTGCCAGCAGCCAAGGGGAGCGGGATGGGAACGATGAGCAGTTCTTC. The chain carries TRBV4-2 and TRBJ2-1; 7 bases are a match to TRBD2. The V gene end was trimmed by 1 base and the J gene end by 8 bases; junction bases not matched to a gene: 11. This CDR3 has 16 residues. CDR1 is LGHNA, CDR2 YNFKEQ, per germline.

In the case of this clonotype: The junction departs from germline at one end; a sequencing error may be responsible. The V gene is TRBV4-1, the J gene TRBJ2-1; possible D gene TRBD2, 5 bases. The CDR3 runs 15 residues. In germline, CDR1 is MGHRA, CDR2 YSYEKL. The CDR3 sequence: CVSSQVLVIGNEQFF. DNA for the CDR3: TGCGTCAGCAGCCAAGTACTAGTCATTGGGAATGAGCAGTTCTTC.

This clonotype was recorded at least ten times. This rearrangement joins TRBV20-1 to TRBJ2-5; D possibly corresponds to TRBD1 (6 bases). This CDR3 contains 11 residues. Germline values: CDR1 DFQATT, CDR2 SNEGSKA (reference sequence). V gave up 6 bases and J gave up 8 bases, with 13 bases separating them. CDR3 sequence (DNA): TGCAGTGCCAGTCGAGGGGGAACCCAGTACTTC. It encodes CSASRGGTQYF.